This T cell receptor beta chain came from a study of Ad26.COV2.S vaccination and SARS-CoV-2 variants. The CDR3 is 13 residues long. Germline V lookup: CDR1 MGHRA, CDR2 YSYEKL. V was clipped by 4 bases and J by 2 bases, with 8 bases between them. Note on this clone: This same CDR3 is encoded by further DNA sequences in the sample.

Assay: immunoSEQ multiplex PCR; the TCRdb copy retains only in-frame clones and omits some. The sample carries around 450,000 clones, 85% to 90% recorded once. Treatment described: about 20 received Ad26.COV2.S at low or high dose, single or two shots; a few received placebo; per-sample allocation not given. Sample collection was performed on day 63 after the first vaccine or placebo injection. This sample comprised peripheral blood, obtained in a trial of Ad26.COV2.S vaccine versus placebo. The TCR comes from a person between 18 and 59 years old who received the Ad26.COV2.S COVID-19 vaccine or a placebo. J is TRBJ2-5 and V is TRBV4-1, with D perhaps TRBD2 (5 bases). The CDR3 region is CASSRGPQETQYF. The CDR3 DNA is TGCGCCAGCAGCCGAGGGCCTCAAGAGACCCAGTACTTC.